Listed below are T cell receptor beta chains from one sample, sequenced in a study of tumor-infiltrating lymphocytes in primary liver carcinoma. Via MiXCR, TCRdb re-called the multiplex PCR reads, giving one row per CDR3 protein. This sample has over 45,000 distinct CDR3 sequences, with less than 75% found just once. The sample comprised liver tumor tissue from sampling region 5. These receptors came from a man in his forties with primary liver carcinoma and hepatitis B virus infection. CDR3s include the opening cysteine and the closing phenylalanine or tryptophan. Fields, in order: clone size, V gene, J gene, D gene, CDR3 protein, CDR3 DNA. The D gene is left open where the match is weak. Part of the rows lack a size; the others show once, few, many or a class for expanded clones.

abundance: NA
v_gene: TRBV6-5
j_gene: TRBJ2-5
d_gene: NA
CDR3aa: CVSGERLQETQYF
CDR3nt: TGTGTCAGCGGCGAGCGTCTACAAGAGACCCAGTACTTC

abundance: NA
v_gene: TRBV10-3
j_gene: TRBJ1-3
d_gene: NA
CDR3aa: CATTGGSGIGGSGNTIYF
CDR3nt: TGTGCTACCACCGGCGGGTCAGGGATAGGTGGCTCTGGAAACACCATATATTTT

abundance: NA
v_gene: TRBV10-3
j_gene: TRBJ2-1
d_gene: NA
CDR3aa: CAIRSGWGTYYEQFF
CDR3nt: TGTGCCATCAGATCAGGATGGGGGACCTACTACGAGCAGTTCTTC

abundance: NA
v_gene: TRBV11-1
j_gene: TRBJ2-7
d_gene: TRBD1
CDR3aa: CASSIGQGIIGEQYF
CDR3nt: TGTGCCAGCAGCATTGGACAGGGTATAATTGGCGAGCAGTACTTC

abundance: many
v_gene: TRBV10-1
j_gene: TRBJ2-2
d_gene: NA
CDR3aa: CASSEGGTNTGELFF
CDR3nt: TGCGCCAGCAGTGAAGGCGGGACGAACACCGGGGAGCTGTTTTTT

abundance: NA
v_gene: TRBV13
j_gene: TRBJ1-6
d_gene: NA
CDR3aa: CASRLYGGYNSPFHF
CDR3nt: TGTGCCAGCAGATTATATGGGGGCTATAATTCACCCTTCCACTTT

abundance: many
v_gene: TRBV28
j_gene: TRBJ2-3
d_gene: TRBD1
CDR3aa: CASSWTGGADTQYF
CDR3nt: TGTGCCAGCTCCTGGACAGGGGGAGCAGATACGCAGTATTTT

abundance: many
v_gene: TRBV6-6
j_gene: TRBJ1-4
d_gene: TRBD1
CDR3aa: CASNPGTGREKLFF
CDR3nt: TGTGCCAGCAACCCCGGGACAGGGCGTGAAAAACTGTTTTTT

abundance: NA
v_gene: TRBV6-1
j_gene: TRBJ2-7
d_gene: NA
CDR3aa: CASDFRTLTYEQYF
CDR3nt: TGTGCCAGCGACTTCAGGACATTGACCTACGAGCAGTACTTC

abundance: medium-sized
v_gene: TRBV5-4
j_gene: TRBJ2-5
d_gene: TRBD2
CDR3aa: CASSTLSGRLQETQYF
CDR3nt: TGTGCCAGCAGCACCCTTAGCGGGAGGCTTCAAGAGACCCAGTACTTC

abundance: few
v_gene: TRBV7-8
j_gene: TRBJ1-1
d_gene: NA
CDR3aa: CVSGLGGIGTEAFF
CDR3nt: TGTGTCAGCGGCTTAGGGGGGATAGGCACTGAAGCTTTCTTT

abundance: many
v_gene: TRBV7-8
j_gene: TRBJ2-3
d_gene: TRBD1
CDR3aa: CASSLRDRVSGTDTQYF
CDR3nt: TGTGCCAGCAGCTTGAGGGACAGGGTCTCCGGCACAGATACGCAGTATTTT

abundance: NA
v_gene: TRBV11-2
j_gene: TRBJ1-5
d_gene: NA
CDR3aa: CASGTGRFPEPQHF
CDR3nt: TGTGCCAGTGGCACTGGACGGTTTCCCGAACCCCAGCATTTT

abundance: NA
v_gene: TRBV6-5
j_gene: TRBJ2-1
d_gene: TRBD2
CDR3aa: CASSRAGIYNEQFF
CDR3nt: TGTGCCAGCAGCCGAGCGGGGATCTACAATGAGCAGTTCTTC

abundance: many
v_gene: TRBV28
j_gene: TRBJ2-3
d_gene: NA
CDR3aa: CASSLVGGRTDTQYF
CDR3nt: TGTGCCAGCAGTTTAGTTGGGGGTCGCACAGATACGCAGTATTTT

abundance: many
v_gene: TRBV4-2
j_gene: TRBJ1-5
d_gene: NA
CDR3aa: CASSPGGGDNQPQHF
CDR3nt: TGTGCCAGCAGCCCTGGAGGGGGTGACAATCAGCCCCAGCATTTT

abundance: NA
v_gene: TRBV6-2/TRBV6-3
j_gene: TRBJ2-1
d_gene: TRBD2
CDR3aa: CASSYFPGLAGGPDNEQFF
CDR3nt: TGTGCCAGCAGTTACTTCCCGGGACTAGCGGGAGGGCCTGACAATGAGCAGTTCTTC

abundance: medium-sized
v_gene: TRBV11-2
j_gene: TRBJ1-1
d_gene: TRBD1
CDR3aa: CASSLQDRGGAFF
CDR3nt: TGTGCCAGCAGCCTCCAGGACAGGGGAGGCGCTTTCTTT

abundance: NA
v_gene: TRBV10-3
j_gene: TRBJ2-1
d_gene: NA
CDR3aa: CAITAGEVGEQHF
CDR3nt: TGTGCCATCACGGCCGGGGAAGTCGGTGAGCAGCACTTC

abundance: medium-sized
v_gene: TRBV6-5
j_gene: TRBJ2-1
d_gene: NA
CDR3aa: CASSPTGNNEQFF
CDR3nt: TGTGCCAGCAGCCCAACAGGGAACAATGAGCAGTTCTTC

abundance: NA
v_gene: TRBV12-3/TRBV12-4
j_gene: TRBJ2-1
d_gene: NA
CDR3aa: CASSPRLDADEQFF
CDR3nt: TGTGCCAGCAGCCCAAGACTAGATGCTGATGAGCAGTTCTTC

abundance: many
v_gene: TRBV12-3/TRBV12-4
j_gene: TRBJ2-2
d_gene: NA
CDR3aa: CASRYLGDTGELFF
CDR3nt: TGTGCCAGCAGATACCTAGGGGATACCGGGGAGCTGTTTTTT